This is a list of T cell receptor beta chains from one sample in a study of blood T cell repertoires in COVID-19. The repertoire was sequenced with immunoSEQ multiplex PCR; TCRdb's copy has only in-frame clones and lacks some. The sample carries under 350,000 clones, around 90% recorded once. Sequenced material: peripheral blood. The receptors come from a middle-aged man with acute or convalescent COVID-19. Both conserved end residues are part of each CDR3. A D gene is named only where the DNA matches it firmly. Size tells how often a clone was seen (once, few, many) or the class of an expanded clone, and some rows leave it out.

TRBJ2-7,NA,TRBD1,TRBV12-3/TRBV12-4,TGTGCCAGCAGTTTGGGACAGAAGTACGAGCAGTACTTC,CASSLGQKYEQYF
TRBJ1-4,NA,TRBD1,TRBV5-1,TGCGCCAGCGGACAGGGGCCCCAGGAAAAACTGTTTTTT,CASGQGPQEKLFF
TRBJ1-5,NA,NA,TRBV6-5,TGTGCCAGCGGGAGGGGGAGCAATCAGCCCCAGCATTTT,CASGRGSNQPQHF
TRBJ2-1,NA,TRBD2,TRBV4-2,TGTGCCAGCTTTAGCGGGGGGGGAAATGAGCAGTTCTTC,CASFSGGGNEQFF
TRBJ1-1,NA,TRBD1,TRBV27,TGTGCCAGCAGTTTATTGACCGGACAGGGAAAAGCTTTCTTT,CASSLLTGQGKAFF
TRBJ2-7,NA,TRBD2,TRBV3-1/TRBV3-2,TGTGCCAGCAGCCTGGACGGGGGGTCCTACGAGCAGTACTTC,CASSLDGGSYEQYF
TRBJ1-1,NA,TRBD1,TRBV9,TGTGCCAGCAGCCCCCGAGGAGGACAGGGGTTTGGTGATGAAGCTTTCTTT,CASSPRGGQGFGDEAFF
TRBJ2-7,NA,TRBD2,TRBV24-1,TGTGCCACCAGTGAGGCGGGAGGTTACGAGCAGTACTTC,CATSEAGGYEQYF
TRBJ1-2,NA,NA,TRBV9,TGTGCCAGCAGCGCCCCCAGACGGGGAGGGGACTATGGCTACACCTTC,CASSAPRRGGDYGYTF
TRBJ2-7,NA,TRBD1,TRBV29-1,TGCAGCGCCTGGGACAGTGGGGACTACGAGCAGTACTTC,CSAWDSGDYEQYF
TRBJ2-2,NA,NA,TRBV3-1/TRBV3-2,TGTGCCAGCAGCCAAGTTTATCGGGAGCTGTTTTTT,CASSQVYRELFF
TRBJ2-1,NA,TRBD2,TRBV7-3,TGTGCCAGCAGCCCAAAGACTAGCGGCGAGCAGTTCTTC,CASSPKTSGEQFF
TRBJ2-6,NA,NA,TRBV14,TGTGCCAGCAGCCACAGGGACAACGTCCTGACTTTC,CASSHRDNVLTF
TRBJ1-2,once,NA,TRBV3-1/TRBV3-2,TGTGCCAGCAGCCAAGATGAGGCCTGGAGAGGCTACACCTTC,CASSQDEAWRGYTF
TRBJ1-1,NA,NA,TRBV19,TGTGCCAGTAGTATCCCAGGGTCGAACACTGAAGCTTTCTTT,CASSIPGSNTEAFF
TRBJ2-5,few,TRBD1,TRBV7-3,TGTGCCAGCAGCTCGAGACAGGGAGCGGCCCAGTACTTC,CASSSRQGAAQYF
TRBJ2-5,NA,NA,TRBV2,TGTGCCAGCAGTGAAGCTCCGGGGTACCAAGAGACCCAGTACTTC,CASSEAPGYQETQYF
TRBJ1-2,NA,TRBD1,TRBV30,TGTGCTTGTACAAGAACAGGGGATGGCTACACCTTC,CACTRTGDGYTF
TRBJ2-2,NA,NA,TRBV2,TGTGCCAGCACCACCCGGGGGGCGTGGGGCGAGCTGTTTTTT,CASTTRGAWGELFF
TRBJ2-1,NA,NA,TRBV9,TGTGCCAGCAGCGTAGCTGAGGACAGTCCTCAAATTTCCTACAATGAGCAGTTCTTC,CASSVAEDSPQISYNEQFF
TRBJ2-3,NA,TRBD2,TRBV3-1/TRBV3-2,TGTGCCAGCAGCCAGCCTTCTGGGCGGGGGGGCACAGATACGCAGTATTTT,CASSQPSGRGGTDTQYF
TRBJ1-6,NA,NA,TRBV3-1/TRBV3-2,TGTGCCAGCAGCCAAGATGCGGCAGGGGCAATAAAAAATTCACCCCTCCACTTT,CASSQDAAGAIKNSPLHF
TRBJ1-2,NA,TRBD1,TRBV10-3,TGTGCCATCACCCCCGGGACAGGGAACTATGGCTACACCTTC,CAITPGTGNYGYTF
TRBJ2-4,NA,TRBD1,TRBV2,TGTGCCAGCATTCGACAGGGCCAAATTAAAAACATTCAGTACTTC,CASIRQGQIKNIQYF
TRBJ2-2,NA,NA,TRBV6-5,TGTGCCAGCAATGCCGGGAGCGTATCCGGGGAGCTGTTTTTT,CASNAGSVSGELFF
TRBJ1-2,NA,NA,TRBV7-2,TGTGCCAGCAGCTTAATGGGGGGGGCGAAAAACTATGGCTACACCTTC,CASSLMGGAKNYGYTF
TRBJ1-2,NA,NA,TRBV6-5,TGTGCCAGCAGTTACGGGTCGGGGGGAGGCTACACCTTC,CASSYGSGGGYTF
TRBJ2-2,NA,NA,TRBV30,TGTGCCTGGAGTAGGGGGAGTACGGACACCGGGGAGCTGTTTTTT,CAWSRGSTDTGELFF
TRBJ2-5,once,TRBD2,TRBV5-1,TGCGCCAGCAGCTTGGGATCTAGCGGGGGGCCACCTCAAGAGACCCAGTACTTC,CASSLGSSGGPPQETQYF
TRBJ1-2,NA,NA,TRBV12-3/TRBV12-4,TGTGCCAGCAGCAGGTTATTTAACTATGGCTACACCTTC,CASSRLFNYGYTF
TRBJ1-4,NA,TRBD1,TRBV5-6,TGTGCCAGCAGCTGGTGGACAGGGACCGTTAATGAAAAACTGTTTTTT,CASSWWTGTVNEKLFF
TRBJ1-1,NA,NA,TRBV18,TGTGCCAGCTCACTGGGGGAGGAGTACACTGAAGCTTTCTTT,CASSLGEEYTEAFF
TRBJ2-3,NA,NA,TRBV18,TGTGCCAGCTCACGGGGCAGGGGCAGAGATACGCAGTATTTT,CASSRGRGRDTQYF
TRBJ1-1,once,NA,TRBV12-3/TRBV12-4,TGTGCCAGCAGTTCTACGACTGGCACTGAAGCTTTCTTT,CASSSTTGTEAFF
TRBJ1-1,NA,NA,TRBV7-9,TGTGCCAGCAGCTTATTAATCACTGAAGCTTTCTTT,CASSLLITEAFF
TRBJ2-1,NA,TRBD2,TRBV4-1,TGCGCCAGCAGCCCGGGTCCCGCGGGGGATGAGCAGTTCTTC,CASSPGPAGDEQFF
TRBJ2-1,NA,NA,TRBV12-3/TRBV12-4,TGTGCCAGCAGTTTACGGACAGAGCAGTTCTTC,CASSLRTEQFF
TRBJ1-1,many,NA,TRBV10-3,TGTGCCATCAGTGAGACAGGCACTGAAGCTTTCTTT,CAISETGTEAFF
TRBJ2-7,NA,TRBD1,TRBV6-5,TGTGCCAGCAGCACCGACAGGGGGGCTTACGAGCAGTACTTC,CASSTDRGAYEQYF
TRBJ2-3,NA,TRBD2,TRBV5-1,TGCGCCAGCAGCTTGGAGTGGCGGGGGGGCGTAGATACGCAGTATTTT,CASSLEWRGGVDTQYF
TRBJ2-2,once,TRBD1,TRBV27,TGTGCCAGCAGTGGTTACGACAGGGCCGACACCGGGGAGCTGTTTTTT,CASSGYDRADTGELFF
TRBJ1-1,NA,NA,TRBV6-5,TGTGCCAGCAGTTACTCGACTCTGGGCACTGAAGCTTTCTTT,CASSYSTLGTEAFF
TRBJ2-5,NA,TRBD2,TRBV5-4,TGTGCCAGCAGCTGGGGGGGTGGCCGTGGCCGTGAAGAGACCCAGTACTTC,CASSWGGGRGREETQYF
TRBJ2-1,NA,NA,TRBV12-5,TGTGCTAGTGCCCTCTCCCTAGGGGACTCGGTCTTC,CASALSLGDSVF
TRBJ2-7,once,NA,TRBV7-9,TGTGCCAGCAGCTCAGGCGGGGCGAGTTGGTACTTC,CASSSGGASWYF
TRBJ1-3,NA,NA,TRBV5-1,TGCGCCAGCAGCTTGGCCGGGAGTCAGTCTGGAAACACCATATATTTT,CASSLAGSQSGNTIYF
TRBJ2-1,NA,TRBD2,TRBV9,TGTGCCAGCAGCGCCCCGACTAGCGAGGAGCAGTTCTTC,CASSAPTSEEQFF
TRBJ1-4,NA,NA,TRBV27,TGTGCCAGCAGGATGGCGGCAACTAATGAAAAACTGTTTTTT,CASRMAATNEKLFF
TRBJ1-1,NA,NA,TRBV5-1,TGCGCCAGCAGCTTTTCCGCGGGTTGGTCTGAAGCTTTCTTT,CASSFSAGWSEAFF
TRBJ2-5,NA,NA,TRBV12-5,TGTGCTAGTGGTCCGACTAGACAGACTCACCAAGAGACCCAGTACTTC,CASGPTRQTHQETQYF
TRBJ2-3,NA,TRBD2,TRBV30,TGTGCCTGGGGAATAGCGGGGGGGCATACAGATACGCAGTATTTT,CAWGIAGGHTDTQYF
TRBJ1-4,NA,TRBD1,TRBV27,TGTGCCAGCAGTTTACAACCGGGACAGGCCCAAAAACTGTTTTTT,CASSLQPGQAQKLFF
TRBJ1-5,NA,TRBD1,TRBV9,TGTGCCAGCAGCCCTGATGGACAGGGAGGTCAGCCCCAGCATTTT,CASSPDGQGGQPQHF
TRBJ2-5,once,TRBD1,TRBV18,TGTGCCAGCTCTTCCGGGACAGAAGAGACCCAGTACTTC,CASSSGTEETQYF
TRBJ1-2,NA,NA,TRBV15,TGTGCCACCAGCAGAGATCGGGAGGGAGGTGGCTACACCTTC,CATSRDREGGGYTF
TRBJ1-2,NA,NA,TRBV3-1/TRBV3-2,TGTGCCAGCAGCCTTCCCGGGGGGGGCCTCAGGGGCTACACCTTC,CASSLPGGGLRGYTF
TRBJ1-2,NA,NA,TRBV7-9,TGTGCCAGCAGCCATCAAGGACAGTACTATGGCTACACCTTC,CASSHQGQYYGYTF
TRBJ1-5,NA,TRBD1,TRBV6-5,TGTGCCAGCACTAGGCGACAGGGGAGTCAGCCCCAGCATTTT,CASTRRQGSQPQHF